The text below deals with one T cell receptor (beta chain). The data originate from a study of blood T cells in healthy people across ages. Alongside a J-beta primer mix, a sample-barcoded 5' primer served in a second PCR lasting roughly 7 to 11 cycles. In TCRdb, the 5' RACE reads were re-called with MiXCR into one record per CDR3 protein. Of 630,000 or so distinct CDR3 sequences listed, about 32% were seen once; the top ten hold 15%. Specimen: blood. The sequence was obtained from an elderly woman in good health.

CDR3 in amino acids: CASSPAGYQPQHF. CDR3 in DNA: TGTGCCAGCAGCCCAGCGGGATATCAGCCCCAGCATTTT. The genes are TRBV27 and TRBJ1-5; D not certain. Germline assignment: CDR1 MNHEY and CDR2 SMNVEV (reference sequence). V lost 6 bases to trimming and J lost 5 bases, with 11 bases between them. The length of the CDR3 is 13 residues.